The 14 T cell receptor beta chains given below trace back to one sample, sequenced in a study of T cell repertoires in cytomegalovirus infection. One entry per CDR3 protein, called by TCRdb with MiXCR from the reads. This table holds around 740,000 distinct CDR3 sequences, 35% to 45% found once. The sample consisted of PBMCs. These receptors were obtained from a human donor in good health (CMV status not recorded). Some clones in this sample may be carry-over from other donors' samples.

This clonotype turned up a few times. The chain has TRBV19 and TRBJ1-2, with D possibly being TRBD1 (5 bases). The CDR3 is 17 amino acids. V dropped 3 bases and J dropped 3 bases, with 20 bases sitting between them. The germline V gene has CDR1 LNHDA and CDR2 SQIVND (reference sequence). The CDR3 loop reads CASSISGREQTDYGYTF. The CDR3 DNA sequence: TGTGCCAGTAGTATCTCGGGACGGGAACAAACGGACTATGGCTACACCTTC.

The chain has TRBV6-2 or TRBV6-3 and TRBJ2-3; 13 bases map to TRBD2. Unmatched junction bases numbered 4, after V lost 0 bases and J lost 7 bases. This CDR3 region has 16 residues. Per germline, CDR1 MNHEY and CDR2 SVGEGT. The CDR3: CASSYSTSGRRNTQYF. CDR3 coding DNA: TGTGCCAGCAGTTACTCGACTAGCGGGAGGAGGAATACGCAGTATTTT.

The rearrangement joins TRBV12-3 or TRBV12-4 to TRBJ2-7; TRBD1 agrees at 9 bases. The CDR3 extends over 14 amino acids. Germline trimming cut 4 bases from V and 3 bases from J; bases unmatched to any gene: 4. CDR3 nucleotide sequence: TGTGCCAGCAGTTCACAGGGGGCCGTCTACGAGCAGTACTTC. It yields the protein CASSSQGAVYEQYF.

This clonotype was counted many times. This rearrangement joins TRBV12-3 or TRBV12-4 to TRBJ2-4; TRBD1 or TRBD2 may be the D gene (5 bases each). Trimming shortened V by 5 bases and J by 4 bases, and 21 bases separated the two germline ends. The CDR3 runs to 17 residues. In DNA form, the CDR3 reads TGTGCCAGCAGTCTCCCGTTGAGGGGTGGTCGGAAAAACATTCAGTACTTC. Protein: CASSLPLRGGRKNIQYF.

This clonotype was seen repeatedly, ten times or more. The chain joins TRBV7-2 to TRBJ1-5, with no clear D. The germline V gene encodes CDR1 SGHTA and CDR2 FQGNSA. This CDR3 is 16 amino acids long. Trimming left V 1 base short and J 1 base short, with 11 bases between. CDR3 nucleotide sequence: TGTGCCAGCAGCTTAGATGCAGGATACAGCAATCAGCCCCAGCATTTT. This encodes CASSLDAGYSNQPQHF.

The V call is TRBV5-1, the J call TRBJ2-3, with 7 bases identical to TRBD1. This CDR3 is built from 16 residues. J lost 0 bases, V lost 2 bases, and 6 bases had no gene match. The germline V gene has CDR1 SGHRS and CDR2 YFSETQ. CDR3 DNA: TGCGCCAGCAGCTTTCTGGGACAGACGAGCACAGATACGCAGTATTTT. Encoded protein: CASSFLGQTSTDTQYF.

This chain connects TRBV6-8 to TRBJ1-2, with TRBD1 as a possible D gene (5 bases). The ends were cut back, 8 bases at V and 8 bases at J, with 12 bases in the middle. This CDR3 is built from 11 residues. Germline CDR1 and CDR2: MNHGY and SAAAGT. CDR3 sequence reads: CASPGWGGYTF. Here the CDR3 DNA reads TGTGCCAGCCCGGGCTGGGGCGGCTACACCTTC.

This clonotype showed up just a few times. The chain is built from TRBV7-9 and TRBJ1-2; D not resolved. Germline V lookup: CDR1 SEHNR, CDR2 FQNEAQ (reference sequence). The CDR3 has 16 residues. V lost 5 bases and J lost 4, with 20 bases in between. In DNA, the CDR3 is TGTGCCAGCAGCCCACATAAAGGACCTGACCTCTATGGCTACACCTTC. Its protein product is CASSPHKGPDLYGYTF.

The chain uses TRBV12-3 or TRBV12-4 and TRBJ1-6; 8 positions agree with TRBD1. Trimming removed 5 bases from V and 3 bases from J; junction bases left unmatched: 9. The length of the CDR3 is 17 residues. CDR3 bases: TGTGCCAGCAGTGAAGGACAGGGTAGTTTCTATAATTCACCCCTCCACTTT. This gives the protein CASSEGQGSFYNSPLHF.

With regard to this clonotype: The germline gene is not matched at one end of the junction; a read error may be the cause. This sequence joins TRBV7-7 and TRBJ2-3, with D uncertain. The CDR3 is 13 amino acids. Germline V gene data show CDR1 as SSHAT and CDR2 as FNYEAQ (reference sequence). CDR3 in DNA: TGTGCTAGCAGCCCCACCCGCGGCCGGATCCTCACTTTT. Residues: CASSPTRGRILTF.

The V and J genes are TRBV12-3 or TRBV12-4 and TRBJ1-5; D is unclear. This CDR3 is 13 amino acids long. Between the trimmed V and J ends, which lost 2 bases and 7 bases, there was a span of 9 bases. CDR3 protein: CASSLLGRQPQHF. Written as DNA, the CDR3 is TGTGCCAGCAGTTTATTGGGTCGACAGCCCCAGCATTTT.

The V and J genes are TRBV5-3 and TRBJ2-5; the D gene is possibly TRBD1 (5 bases). TRBV5-3 is an ORF for which the function is uncertain. This CDR3 comprises 14 residues. V dropped 8 bases and J dropped 1 base, with 15 bases sitting between them. CDR3 sequence reads: CASSPGHIQETQYF. The CDR3 nucleotides read TGTGCCAGCAGCCCCGGACATATCCAAGAGACCCAGTACTTC.

The genes are TRBV19 and TRBJ1-1; perhaps TRBD1 as D (5 bases). The CDR3 runs 11 residues. Germline V gene lookup returns CDR1 LNHDA and CDR2 SQIVND (reference sequence). Trimming removed 7 bases from V and 4 bases from J, with 7 bases in between. The CDR3 spells CASITGTEAFF. CDR3 bases: TGTGCCAGTATAACAGGCACTGAAGCTTTCTTT.

The genes are TRBV5-6 and TRBJ1-2, with D uncertain. Germline assignment: CDR1 SGHDT and CDR2 YYEEEE. The V end was cut by 0 bases, the J end by 14 bases, with 20 bases between. This CDR3 contains 14 residues. In DNA, the CDR3 is TGTGCCAGCAGCTTGGAATTAAGGCCGATTGAAGTTACCTTC. Translation gives CASSLELRPIEVTF.